A single sample is the source of the 5 T cell receptor beta chains below, sequenced in a study of T cells in Graves' hyperthyroidism and ophthalmopathy. Using RNA transcripts as the source, TCR beta CDR3 regions were amplified. The HTBI primer set was used in a first-round RT-PCR of the TCR CDR3. TCRdb recomputed calls from the multiplex PCR reads with MiXCR, one row per CDR3 protein. This table holds some 490,000 distinct CDR3 sequences, roughly a sixth found once. Specimen: blood. Source of these receptors: a woman aged 25-40 years with Graves' ophthalmopathy.

V and J are TRBV7-6 and TRBJ1-5, with D possibly matching TRBD1 (6 bases). The CDR3 sequence is 23 residues long. Trimming shortened V by 4 bases and J by 4 bases, and 38 bases separated the two germline ends. Germline values: CDR1 SGHVS, CDR2 FNYEAQ. CDR3 sequence: CASSSHRELDRKSRVRKNQPQHF. CDR3 coding DNA: TGTGCCAGCAGCTCCCACAGGGAATTGGACCGGAAGAGTCGAGTTAGGAAAAATCAGCCCCAGCATTTT.

A few counts support this clonotype. The chain links TRBV29-1 to TRBJ2-1; TRBD2 agrees at 9 bases. Germline V gives CDR1 SQVTM, CDR2 ANQGSEA. Germline trimming cut 5 bases from V and 2 bases from J; bases unmatched to any gene: 10. The CDR3 length is 16 residues. The CDR3 nucleotides read TGCAGCGTTTCGACTAGCGGACCGAGAGCCTACAATGAGCAGTTCTTC. Translated: CSVSTSGPRAYNEQFF.

The chain is built from TRBV25-1 and TRBJ1-4; D is undetermined. The CDR3 totals 15 residues. Germline CDR1 MGHDK, CDR2 SYGVNS. V was clipped by 3 bases and J by 5 bases, with 13 bases between them. The DNA of the CDR3 is TGTGCCAGCAGTGACCCCACCAGGAAGAATGAAAAACTGTTTTTT. Translating gives CASSDPTRKNEKLFF.

This clonotype was found a few times. The J gene is TRBJ2-1, the V gene TRBV6-2 or TRBV6-3; 8 bases map to TRBD1. V shed 6 bases, J shed 2 bases, and the junction held 6 bases outside the gene matches. The germline V gene encodes CDR1 MNHEY and CDR2 SVGEGT. The CDR3 is made up of 15 amino acids. CDR3 DNA: TGTGCCAGCAGAGATGACAGGGGCCCCTACAATGAGCAGTTCTTC. Residues: CASRDDRGPYNEQFF.

This clonotype was seen ten or more times. The genes are TRBV30 and TRBJ2-1, with D hard to call. V gave up 5 bases and J gave up 8 bases, with 13 bases separating them. The CDR3 has 12 residues. CDR1 GTSNPN and CDR2 SVGIG come from the germline V gene (reference sequence). CDR3: CAWAPSIDEQFF. CDR3 in DNA: TGTGCCTGGGCTCCCAGTATCGATGAGCAGTTCTTC.